The 30 T cell receptor beta chains below all came from one sample that was sequenced in a study of cytomegalovirus exposure and HLA in healthy donors. Measured with immunoSEQ multiplex PCR; TCRdb has only the in-frame clones, and not every one. Among some 80,000 clones listed, around 96% were seen once. The sample consisted of PBMCs. The receptor source for this set is a woman between 18 and 29 years old in good health and CMV-seronegative.

The chain has TRBV7-9 and TRBJ2-4; D is unresolved. Trimming left V 5 bases short and J 0 bases short, with 17 bases between. CDR3 size: 17 residues. Germline V gene lookup returns CDR1 SEHNR and CDR2 FQNEAQ (reference sequence). The CDR3 sequence is CASSARLVTLAKNIQYF. CDR3 nucleotide sequence: TGTGCCAGCAGCGCCCGACTCGTTACCCTAGCCAAAAACATTCAGTACTTC.

V and J are TRBV6-6 and TRBJ1-1; D gene ambiguous. V gave up 2 bases and J gave up 4 bases, with 14 bases separating them. Germline V CDR1 and CDR2: MNHNY, SVGAGI (reference sequence). The CDR3 contains 15 residues. The CDR3 DNA sequence: TGTGCCAGCAGTTACCGTCTACCCGGTCCCACTGAAGCTTTCTTT. Its translation is CASSYRLPGPTEAFF.

The chain carries TRBV10-2 and TRBJ2-1; D is ambiguous. The CDR3 consists of 12 residues. Germline V lookup: CDR1 WSHSY, CDR2 SAAADI. The V and J ends lost 6 bases and 12 bases respectively, with 15 bases between them. This CDR3 is CASRTTGRPQFF. In DNA form, the CDR3 reads TGCGCCAGCAGGACGACGGGTCGTCCGCAGTTCTTC.

The chain employs TRBV6-4 and TRBJ2-1; 8 bases fit TRBD1. Looked up from germline, CDR1 is MRHNA and CDR2 is SNTAGT. CDR3 length equals 17 residues. Losses at the gene ends were 6 bases for V and 0 bases for J; bases not matched to a gene: 10. CDR3 sequence: CASSPGQEGSSYNEQFF. CDR3 nucleotide sequence: TGTGCCAGCAGCCCGGGACAGGAGGGTAGCTCCTACAATGAGCAGTTCTTC.

The chain links TRBV18 to TRBJ2-7; D unresolved. The V and J ends lost 3 bases and 5 bases respectively, with 14 bases between them. The CDR3 covers 14 residues. The germline gives CDR1 KGHSH, CDR2 LQKENI. In nucleotides, the CDR3 is TGTGCCAGCTCACCCCAAGGCGGCCACGACGAGCAGTACTTC. The encoded protein is CASSPQGGHDEQYF.

The rearrangement joins TRBV11-2 to TRBJ2-5; tentatively, D is TRBD2 (5 bases). The CDR3 sequence is 16 residues long. The germline V gene has CDR1 SGHAT and CDR2 FQNNGV. V lost 0 bases to trimming and J lost 5 bases, with 16 bases between them. CDR3 amino acids: CASSLDWQITGETQYF. CDR3 DNA sequence: TGTGCCAGCAGCTTAGATTGGCAGATTACGGGGGAGACCCAGTACTTC.

The chain employs TRBV4-1 and TRBJ2-1; perhaps TRBD2 as D (5 bases). The germline V gene has CDR1 MGHRA and CDR2 YSYEKL. This CDR3 is 15 amino acids long. With 1 base removed from V and 3 bases from J, the gap between germline ends came to 10 bases. CDR3 loop: CASSQVGRGYNEQFF. The CDR3 DNA sequence: TGCGCCAGCAGCCAAGTCGGCCGGGGCTACAATGAGCAGTTCTTC.

This clone came up once. The J gene is TRBJ2-3, the V gene TRBV6-5; 9 nucleotides match TRBD1. CDR1 and CDR2 (germline): MNHEY, SVGAGI. V dropped 5 bases and J dropped 7; count of bases not matched to a gene: 10. The CDR3 consists of 15 residues. For the CDR3, the DNA is TGTGCCAGCAGTCCCACCGGGACAGGGAGGAATACGCAGTATTTT. It is translated as CASSPTGTGRNTQYF.

V and J are TRBV19 and TRBJ2-7; 9 bases are a match to TRBD2. J was trimmed by 3 bases and V by 1 base; bases with no gene match: 7. CDR1 and CDR2 (germline): LNHDA, SQIVND (reference sequence). CDR3 length: 16 residues. The CDR3 nucleotides are TGTGCCAGTAGTATAGGGGCTAGCGGGACCTACTACGAGCAGTACTTC. Its translation is CASSIGASGTYYEQYF.

CDR3 protein: CASSSRREVRIPNYGYTF. The CDR3 coding sequence is TGTGCCAGCAGTTCGCGGAGAGAGGTTAGGATCCCTAACTATGGCTACACCTTC. The gene calls are TRBV28 and TRBJ1-2; no clear D. The CDR3 length is 18 residues. Germline V lookup: CDR1 MDHEN, CDR2 SYDVKM. V was trimmed by 4 bases and J by 0 bases, leaving 21 bases between them.

This chain uses TRBV6-1 with TRBJ2-7; weak D call: TRBD2 (6 bases). Trimming stripped 8 bases from V and 3 bases from J, with 17 bases between. The V gene's germline CDR1 is MNHNS and CDR2 SASEGT. This CDR3 is 14 amino acids long. CDR3 in amino acids: CASLGGSANYEQYF. CDR3 bases: TGTGCCAGCTTGGGAGGTTCGGCAAACTACGAGCAGTACTTC.

The chain combines TRBV6-5 with TRBJ1-3; D not certain. This CDR3 is 15 amino acids long. V lost 3 bases, J lost 2 bases, and 11 bases lay in between. Germline CDR1 MNHEY, CDR2 SVGAGI. CDR3 protein: CASSYSTGTGNTIYF. The CDR3 region has the DNA TGTGCCAGCAGTTATTCTACGGGGACTGGAAACACCATATATTTT.

The chain is built from TRBV5-1 and TRBJ2-7; 7 bases map to TRBD2. Per germline, CDR1 SGHRS and CDR2 YFSETQ. The V gene end was trimmed by 7 bases and the J gene end by 2 bases; junction bases not matched to a gene: 6. The CDR3 extends over 13 amino acids. The CDR3 loop reads CASYLAEPYEQYF. CDR3 DNA: TGCGCCAGCTATCTAGCGGAACCCTACGAGCAGTACTTC.

This clone came up a few times. The chain links TRBV6-5 to TRBJ1-6; D is perhaps TRBD1 (6 bases). Germline V gene lookup returns CDR1 MNHEY and CDR2 SVGAGI. The CDR3 totals 16 residues. Deletions cut 1 base from V and 7 bases from J, with 14 bases between. CDR3 loop: CASSYFTGLLNSPLHF. Here the CDR3 DNA reads TGTGCCAGCAGTTACTTTACAGGGCTCCTCAATTCACCCCTCCACTTT.

The chain joins TRBV5-6 to TRBJ2-2; D possibly corresponds to TRBD2 (6 bases). With 5 bases removed from V and 0 bases from J, the gap between germline ends came to 8 bases. The CDR3 runs 14 residues. Germline CDR1 is SGHDT and CDR2 is YYEEEE. CDR3 sequence reads: CASRTGANTGELFF. CDR3 DNA: TGTGCCAGCAGAACGGGAGCGAACACCGGGGAGCTGTTTTTT.

The chain recombines TRBV28 with TRBJ2-2; maybe TRBD2 (5 bases). The germline CDR1 and CDR2 sequences are MDHEN and SYDVKM. This CDR3 has 14 amino acids. V was trimmed by 7 bases and J by 2 bases, leaving 11 bases between them. This CDR3 is CASIRGRNTGELFF. CDR3 nucleotide sequence: TGTGCCAGCATTAGAGGGAGAAACACCGGGGAGCTGTTTTTT.

This sequence joins TRBV2 and TRBJ2-2; D unresolved. The CDR3 is made up of 13 amino acids. Per germline, CDR1 SNHLY and CDR2 FYNNEI. V lost 4 bases and J lost 6, with 9 bases in between. CDR3 sequence: CASSVESSGELFF. CDR3 nucleotide sequence: TGTGCCAGCAGTGTGGAGTCTTCCGGGGAGCTGTTTTTT. Looking up the rest from reference TRBV2 and TRBJ2-2 gives the full variable domain: EPEVTQTPSHQVTQMGQEVILRCVPISNHLYFYWYRQILGQKVEFLVSFYNNEISEKSEIFDDQFSVERPDGSNFTLKIRSTKLEDSAMYFCASSVESSGELFFGEGSRLTVL.

The chain links TRBV11-2 to TRBJ2-7; D remains ambiguous. Between the trimmed V and J ends, which lost 1 base and 4 bases, there was a span of 8 bases. CDR1 is SGHAT and CDR2 is FQNNGV in the germline V gene. The CDR3 loop spans 13 amino acids. The CDR3: CASSLGVSYEQYF. CDR3 sequence (DNA): TGTGCCAGCAGCTTAGGAGTGTCGTACGAGCAGTACTTC. Drawing the rest from reference TRBV11-2 and TRBJ2-7, the complete variable domain is EAGVAQSPRYKIIEKRQSVAFWCNPISGHATLYWYQQILGQGPKLLIQFQNNGVVDDSQLPKDRFSAERLKGVDSTLKIQPAKLEDSAVYLCASSLGVSYEQYFGPGTRLTVT.

A single count supports this clone. This rearrangement joins TRBV6-1 to TRBJ1-2; 9 nucleotides align to TRBD1. Looked up from germline, CDR1 is MNHNS and CDR2 is SASEGT. V was pared by 1 base and J by 8 bases, with 14 bases of the junction left unmatched. The CDR3 extends over 17 amino acids. The CDR3 sequence: CASSEDILTGGRGGYTF. The DNA of the CDR3 is TGTGCCAGCAGTGAAGATATCCTGACAGGGGGACGGGGGGGCTACACCTTC.

The V and J genes are TRBV27 and TRBJ2-3; D perhaps matches TRBD2 (5 bases). V dropped 5 bases and J dropped 2 bases, with 17 bases sitting between them. The CDR3 length is 16 residues. Germline V gene data show CDR1 as MNHEY and CDR2 as SMNVEV (reference sequence). The CDR3 loop is CASSPKDFQFTDTQYF. CDR3 nucleotide sequence: TGTGCCAGCAGTCCGAAGGACTTCCAATTCACAGATACGCAGTATTTT.

The rearrangement links TRBV27 to TRBJ2-5; possible D gene TRBD1, 5 bases. This CDR3 contains 14 residues. Looked up from germline, CDR1 is MNHEY and CDR2 is SMNVEV (reference sequence). The V and J ends lost 5 bases and 3 bases respectively, with 13 bases between them. The DNA for the CDR3 is TGTGCCAGCAGTCTCGGCAGGGAAAAAGAGACCCAGTACTTC. It specifies CASSLGREKETQYF.

V and J are TRBV9 and TRBJ2-1, with 9 bases that match TRBD2. The CDR3 totals 16 residues. The germline CDR1 and CDR2 sequences are SGDLS and YYNGEE. The trim removed 0 bases at V and 8 bases at J, leaving 9 bases unmatched. As DNA, the CDR3 is TGTGCCAGCAGCGTAGCGGCGGGAGGGCCATCTCATGAGCAGTTCTTC. Protein product: CASSVAAGGPSHEQFF.

The genes are TRBV15 and TRBJ1-5; D is ambiguous. Germline values: CDR1 LNHNV, CDR2 YYDKDF (reference sequence). V dropped 3 bases and J dropped 4 bases, with 7 bases sitting between them. This CDR3 is built from 13 residues. CDR3 amino acids: CATSSTENQPQHF. As DNA, the CDR3 is TGTGCCACCAGCAGCACCGAGAATCAGCCCCAGCATTTT.

V usage is TRBV5-6 and J usage is TRBJ2-5, with 8 bases that match TRBD1. After removal of 4 bases from V and 4 bases from J, the junction contained 9 bases not matched to a gene. CDR3 length: 15 amino acids. CDR1 SGHDT and CDR2 YYEEEE come from the germline V gene. The CDR3 loop is CASSAVDRVAETQYF. Written as DNA, the CDR3 is TGTGCCAGCAGCGCAGTGGACAGGGTCGCAGAGACCCAGTACTTC.

The chain recombines TRBV6-1 with TRBJ2-3; 10 bases are a match to TRBD1. V lost 8 bases, J lost 2 bases, and 7 bases stayed unmatched. CDR3 size: 15 residues. Per germline, CDR1 MNHNS and CDR2 SASEGT. CDR3: CASQTGGKFTDTQYF. The CDR3 DNA follows: TGTGCCAGCCAGACAGGGGGCAAATTCACAGATACGCAGTATTTT.

The genes are TRBV28 and TRBJ2-3; TRBD2 matches 10 bases. V shed 10 bases, J shed 1 base, and the junction held 8 bases outside the gene matches. CDR3 size: 15 residues. Germline V gene lookup returns CDR1 MDHEN and CDR2 SYDVKM. The chain's CDR3 is CAILAGTSGTDTQYF. The CDR3 DNA sequence: TGTGCCATCTTAGCCGGGACTAGCGGCACAGATACGCAGTATTTT.

V is TRBV5-4 and J is TRBJ2-1; 8 nucleotides match TRBD1. From germline, CDR1 is SGHNT and CDR2 YYREEE (reference sequence). Trimming cost V 4 bases and J 6 bases; bases outside gene matches: 3. This CDR3 has 13 amino acids. The CDR3 bases are TGTGCCAGCAGCCAGGGACAGGTCAATGAGCAGTTCTTC. Protein product: CASSQGQVNEQFF.

V gene TRBV2 combines with J gene TRBJ2-5; 9 bases align to TRBD2. This CDR3 spans 17 amino acids. With 4 bases clipped from V and 1 base from J, the junction kept 10 bases outside the gene matches. The germline gives CDR1 SNHLY, CDR2 FYNNEI. CDR3 nucleotide sequence: TGTGCCAGCAGTGTTAATTTGTGGACTAGCGCCCAAGAGACCCAGTACTTC. Its protein is CASSVNLWTSAQETQYF.

This chain connects TRBV30 to TRBJ1-3; 7 bases match TRBD1. The CDR3 contains 15 residues. V was pared by 1 base and J by 2 bases, with 5 bases of the junction left unmatched. CDR1 and CDR2 from the germline V gene are GTSNPN and SVGIG (reference sequence). The CDR3 DNA is TGTGCCTGGAGTGGTTCCGGGACAGCTGGAAACACCATATATTTT. Residues: CAWSGSGTAGNTIYF.

This chain connects TRBV6-1 to TRBJ2-7; weak D call: TRBD1 (5 bases). V was clipped by 7 bases and J by 9 bases, with 13 bases between them. This CDR3 spans 11 amino acids. Per germline, CDR1 MNHNS and CDR2 SASEGT. In DNA, the CDR3 is TGTGCCAGCACCAACAGCCAGGGGCAGTACTTC. It translates to CASTNSQGQYF.